Many counts were recorded for the clone carrying this T cell receptor beta chain. The antigen remains unidentified. By quantitative 5'-RACE with molecular barcodes, the TCR beta libraries were made. TCRdb called the 5' RACE reads again in MiXCR, with one record for every CDR3 protein. In the table there are about 240,000 distinct CDR3 sequences, about 10% of which are singletons. This specimen comes from a study of CD8 T cells in ankylosing spondylitis. Study-level points and caveats: Roughly 8 highly homologous variants made up a TCR beta motif that seemed to typify ankylosing spondylitis blood. Reports of some motif variants in reactive arthritis synovial fluid and blood predate this one.

Specimen: blood, either unsorted or a sorted T cell fraction (not recorded which). The sequence came from a male donor with ankylosing spondylitis or in good health (not recorded which).

The CDR3 coding sequence is TGCGCCAGCAGCCCCGGACTAGCGGGAGATATAGGCCCAGACGGGGAGCTGTTTTTT. This gives the protein CASSPGLAGDIGPDGELFF. The chain joins TRBV5-1 to TRBJ2-2; TRBD2 matches at 13 bases. Unmatched junction bases numbered 16, after V lost 4 bases and J lost 7 bases. The germline gives CDR1 SGHRS, CDR2 YFSETQ. The CDR3 covers 19 residues.